By share, the clone carrying this TCR beta chain counts as medium-sized (0.01 to 0.1%). The CDR3 sequence is 18 residues long. CDR1 and CDR2 from the germline V gene are SEHNR and FQNEAQ (reference sequence). Trimming pared 6 bases from V and 0 bases from J, leaving 24 bases between. TCRdb passed the 5' RACE reads through MiXCR, listing each CDR3 protein once. The table includes roughly 1,800 distinct CDR3 sequences, approximately 22% detected once. The data are from a study of spatial heterogeneity in lung cancer. Time point: sample taken at primary tumor resection. This sample comprised normal lung tissue next to the tumor, obtained at surgery. The TCR sequence derives from a male donor with early-stage non-small cell lung cancer. The genes are TRBV7-9 and TRBJ2-7, with D perhaps matching TRBD1 or TRBD2 (7 bases each). CDR3 region: CASRCCPFRGGFSYEQYF. CDR3 DNA sequence: TGTGCCAGCAGGTGTTGCCCCTTCAGGGGGGGCTTCTCCTACGAGCAGTACTTC.